What follows are 29 T cell receptor beta chains derived from one specimen sequenced in a study of patients and donors after allogeneic stem cell transplantation. TCRdb reanalysed the RT-PCR reads using MiXCR and keeps one entry per CDR3 protein. This table holds over 150,000 distinct CDR3 sequences, about 32% found once. Sequencing was performed on blood, either unsorted or a sorted T cell fraction (not recorded which). These receptors all stem from a human donor who was either an allogeneic HSCT recipient or a stem cell or donor lymphocyte infusion donor (not recorded which). It is not recorded whose cells these are; they may come from a transplant donor.

In regard to this clonotype: A junction end diverges from the germline sequence, so it may reflect a read error. The gene calls are TRBV7-8 and TRBJ2-7, with D tentatively TRBD2 (5 bases). Germline CDR1 is SGHVS and CDR2 is FQNEAQ. This CDR3 spans 17 amino acids. The CDR3 sequence: CAISLVISGSSNHEQYF. CDR3 coding DNA: TGTGCCATCAGCTTAGTTATTTCGGGGTCCTCGAACCACGAGCAGTACTTC.

This clonotype has a handful of counts. The chain is built from TRBV29-1 and TRBJ1-1, with 11 bases identical to TRBD1. Looked up from germline, CDR1 is SQVTM and CDR2 is ANQGSEA. The CDR3 has 16 residues. The J segment lost 4 bases and the V segment lost 6 bases, leaving 13 bases of the junction unmatched. The CDR3 DNA reads TGCAGCGTGAAGAGGGGACAGGGGGTTGTGGGCACTGAAGCTTTCTTT. This encodes CSVKRGQGVVGTEAFF.

This clonotype came up a few times. The chain couples TRBV7-9 to TRBJ1-2; D unclear. Germline V gene data show CDR1 as SEHNR and CDR2 as FQNEAQ (reference sequence). V lost 1 base and J 6 bases, leaving 9 bases between the germline ends. This CDR3 region has 13 residues. CDR3 nucleotides: TGTGCCAGCAGCTTAGGGGCAGGCAATGGCTACACCTTC. It specifies CASSLGAGNGYTF.

The table lists this clonotype with many counts. This chain connects TRBV12-5 to TRBJ1-2, with D possibly being TRBD1 (5 bases). V was trimmed by 7 bases and J by 5 bases, leaving 11 bases between them. CDR3 length: 12 residues. Germline CDR1 and CDR2: LGHNT and FRNRAP. This CDR3 reads CASALGQYGYTF. The CDR3 DNA reads TGTGCTAGTGCCTTGGGGCAGTATGGCTACACCTTC.

This clonotype turned up a few times. The gene calls are TRBV11-2 and TRBJ2-5, with 8 nucleotides matching TRBD2. The V and J ends lost 8 bases and 3 bases, in that order; junction bases with no gene match: 11. CDR1 and CDR2 from the germline V gene are SGHAT and FQNNGV. CDR3 length: 15 residues. The CDR3 loop reads CASDDRAGVEETQYF. Here the CDR3 DNA reads TGTGCCAGCGATGATCGAGCGGGAGTCGAAGAGACCCAGTACTTC.

V is TRBV6-2 or TRBV6-3 and J is TRBJ2-7; D might be TRBD1 (5 bases). The CDR3 has 12 amino acids. Looked up from germline, CDR1 is MNHEY and CDR2 is SVGEGT. The V gene lost 5 bases and the J gene lost 3 bases, with 8 bases spanning the gap. As DNA, the CDR3 is TGTGCCAGCAGTAACACAGGCTACGAGCAGTACTTC. Protein product: CASSNTGYEQYF.

The chain carries TRBV5-5 and TRBJ2-1; 12 bases are a match to TRBD2. The CDR3 runs to 14 residues. In germline, CDR1 is SGHKS, CDR2 YYEKEE (reference sequence). Losses at the gene ends were 7 bases for V and 4 bases for J; bases not matched to a gene: 3. For the CDR3, the DNA is TGTGCCAGCTACGGACTAGCGGGGTACAATGAGCAGTTCTTC. Its translation: CASYGLAGYNEQFF.

The genes are TRBV20-1 and TRBJ2-7; 8 positions agree with TRBD2. The germline V gene has CDR1 DFQATT and CDR2 SNEGSKA (reference sequence). V shed 4 bases and J 0 bases; nucleotides not matched to a gene: 8. The CDR3 consists of 15 residues. CDR3 in amino acids: CSATDPTSGSYEQYF. The CDR3 DNA follows: TGCAGTGCTACTGACCCCACTAGCGGCTCCTACGAGCAGTACTTC.

The chain has TRBV7-9 and TRBJ2-1; the D is unclear. CDR1 is SEHNR, CDR2 FQNEAQ, per germline (reference sequence). V shed 3 bases and J shed 12 bases, with 9 bases lying between them. The CDR3 covers 11 residues. DNA of the CDR3: TGTGCCAGCAGCTTTCGGGTTGGGCAGTTCTTC. Its translation: CASSFRVGQFF.

The chain couples TRBV6-2 or TRBV6-3 to TRBJ2-5; D not resolved. With 4 bases removed from V and 9 bases from J, the gap between germline ends came to 15 bases. From germline, CDR1 is MNHEY and CDR2 SVGEGT. The CDR3 covers 13 residues. This CDR3 reads CASSWTPLGPQYF. The CDR3 DNA reads TGTGCCAGCAGTTGGACCCCCCTAGGGCCCCAGTACTTC.

The chain links TRBV20-1 to TRBJ2-7, with D possibly being TRBD1 (6 bases). The CDR3 consists of 13 residues. Trimming removed 3 bases from V and 1 base from J, with 10 bases in between. CDR1 and CDR2 from the germline V gene are DFQATT and SNEGSKA (reference sequence). CDR3 sequence (DNA): TGCAGTGCTAGGGACAGTTATTCCTACGAGCAGTACTTC. Its protein is CSARDSYSYEQYF.

The chain is built from TRBV4-3 and TRBJ2-7; 7 positions match TRBD2. Germline lookup yields CDR1 LGHNA and CDR2 YSLEER. The CDR3 length is 17 residues. V trimming: 4 bases; J trimming: 2 bases; junction bases outside the gene matches: 14. The CDR3 reads CASSPGVAGAATYEQYF. In nucleotides, the CDR3 is TGCGCCAGCAGCCCTGGGGTAGCGGGCGCCGCCACCTACGAGCAGTACTTC.

This clonotype occurred once. This chain joins TRBV6-5 and TRBJ2-2; D is ambiguous. Germline CDR1 and CDR2: MNHEY and SVGAGI. Trimming removed 2 bases from V and 1 base from J, with 5 bases in between. The CDR3 runs to 14 residues. CDR3 protein: CASSYEQNTGELFF. In DNA form, the CDR3 reads TGTGCCAGCAGTTACGAGCAGAACACCGGGGAGCTGTTTTTT.

A few counts support this clonotype. The gene calls are TRBV27 and TRBJ2-1, with a tentative D call TRBD2 (7 bases). The CDR3 is made up of 14 amino acids. Germline V CDR1 and CDR2: MNHEY, SMNVEV (reference sequence). V gave up 8 bases and J gave up 6 bases, with 17 bases separating them. The CDR3 sequence is CASALRGGGNEQFF. The CDR3 nucleotides are TGTGCCAGCGCTCTTAGGGGAGGGGGCAATGAGCAGTTCTTC.

The chain links TRBV15 to TRBJ2-5, with D perhaps matching TRBD1 (5 bases). CDR1 LNHNV and CDR2 YYDKDF come from the germline V gene (reference sequence). This CDR3 spans 17 amino acids. V was trimmed by 4 bases and J by 2 bases, leaving 20 bases between them. CDR3 sequence: CATSTYQGLRRQETQYF. The DNA of the CDR3 is TGTGCCACCAGCACCTATCAGGGTTTACGAAGGCAAGAGACCCAGTACTTC.

The chain recombines TRBV3-1 with TRBJ2-2, with TRBD2 identical over 7 bases. J gave up 5 bases and V 4 bases, and 10 bases lay outside the gene matches. Germline V gene lookup returns CDR1 LGHDT and CDR2 YNNKEL (reference sequence). This CDR3 is 16 amino acids long. The CDR3 region is CASSPGLEGVTGELFF. The DNA for the CDR3 is TGTGCCAGCAGCCCCGGACTAGAAGGAGTGACCGGGGAGCTGTTTTTT.

This clonotype was counted a single time. The rearrangement joins TRBV6-5 to TRBJ2-3, with D perhaps TRBD2 (6 bases). Trimming shortened V by 6 bases and J by 2 bases, and 24 bases separated the two germline ends. The germline CDR1 and CDR2 sequences are MNHEY and SVGAGI. There are 18 residues in the CDR3. CDR3 region: CASSLRFWTGVYTDTQYF. The CDR3 bases are TGTGCCAGCAGCTTACGCTTCTGGACGGGAGTTTACACAGATACGCAGTATTTT.

The sample holds a few counts of this clonotype. Here the CDR3 reads CASSEDLGETQYF. CDR3 nucleotide sequence: TGTGCCAGCAGTGAAGATCTCGGCGAGACCCAGTACTTC. The rearrangement joins TRBV6-1 to TRBJ2-5; D is ambiguous. Trimming shortened V by 1 base and J by 5 bases, and 8 bases separated the two germline ends. This CDR3 region has 13 residues. Germline CDR1 is MNHNS and CDR2 is SASEGT.

This rearrangement joins TRBV20-1 to TRBJ1-6; a weak D match, TRBD1 (5 bases). Germline CDR1 reads DFQATT; CDR2 reads SNEGSKA (reference sequence). The CDR3 runs 16 residues. The V end was cut by 2 bases, the J end by 7 bases, with 18 bases between. The DNA of the CDR3 is TGCAGTGCTAGACCCGCGTCGGGGCCGGGGAATTCACCCCTCCACTTT. This codes for CSARPASGPGNSPLHF.

This clonotype was seen more than once but under ten times. The V and J genes are TRBV5-6 and TRBJ1-5; D may be TRBD1 (5 bases). Germline CDR1 and CDR2: SGHDT and YYEEEE. Trimming removed 1 base from V and 0 bases from J, with 11 bases in between. This CDR3 comprises 16 residues. CDR3 DNA sequence: TGTGCCAGCAGCTTGACGGGGGTCGATAGCAATCAGCCCCAGCATTTT. This translates into CASSLTGVDSNQPQHF.

This sequence joins TRBV27 and TRBJ2-7, with 11 bases aligning to TRBD2. The trim removed 5 bases at V and 4 bases at J, leaving 13 bases unmatched. This CDR3 has 17 amino acids. From germline, CDR1 is MNHEY and CDR2 SMNVEV (reference sequence). This CDR3 reads CASSVGHSGRARYEQYF. DNA of the CDR3: TGTGCCAGCAGTGTCGGCCATAGCGGGAGGGCCAGGTACGAGCAGTACTTC.

This clonotype has a handful of counts. This sequence joins TRBV28 and TRBJ2-7, with TRBD2 identical over 11 bases. Looked up from germline, CDR1 is MDHEN and CDR2 is SYDVKM. The CDR3 is made up of 15 amino acids. The J segment lost 6 bases and the V segment lost 2 bases, leaving 6 bases of the junction unmatched. The CDR3 DNA reads TGTGCCAGCAGTTTAGGGGCTAGCGGGAGGAGCGAGCAGTACTTC. Translating it yields CASSLGASGRSEQYF.

This clonotype was recorded a few times. V is TRBV20-1 and J is TRBJ2-1, with 10 bases lining up with TRBD1. The J segment lost 4 bases and the V segment lost 0 bases, leaving 6 bases of the junction unmatched. Germline V lookup: CDR1 DFQATT, CDR2 SNEGSKA (reference sequence). This CDR3 spans 16 amino acids. CDR3 nucleotides: TGCAGTGCTAGAGATTGGACAGGGGGACCTTACAATGAGCAGTTCTTC. Translated, it gives CSARDWTGGPYNEQFF.

This clonotype was counted a few times. The V and J genes are TRBV12-3 or TRBV12-4 and TRBJ2-2; D not certain. The CDR3 is made up of 12 amino acids. Trimming left V 3 bases short and J 7 bases short, with 6 bases between. CDR3 sequence (DNA): TGTGCCAGCAGTTTGGGGTTCGGGGAGCTGTTTTTT. Translated, it gives CASSLGFGELFF.

This clonotype was recorded a few times. V gene TRBV20-1 combines with J gene TRBJ2-5, with 10 bases aligning to TRBD2. Per the germline V gene, CDR1 is DFQATT and CDR2 is SNEGSKA (reference sequence). The CDR3 covers 17 residues. V lost 0 bases and J lost 0; bases outside the gene matches: 7. Here the CDR3 reads CSARDRKLAGYQETQYF. As DNA, the CDR3 is TGCAGTGCTAGAGATCGAAAACTAGCGGGATACCAAGAGACCCAGTACTTC.

This clonotype was counted only a few times. The rearrangement joins TRBV5-5 to TRBJ1-2; D is ambiguous. The V end lost 3 bases, the J end lost 2 bases, and 8 bases lay between the germline ends. CDR3 length equals 13 residues. The germline V gene has CDR1 SGHKS and CDR2 YYEKEE (reference sequence). The CDR3 nucleotides read TGTGCCAGCAGCTCGGACGGGAACTATGGCTACACCTTC. Translating gives CASSSDGNYGYTF.

J is TRBJ2-2 and V is TRBV4-3; D is unclear. In germline, CDR1 is LGHNA, CDR2 YSLEER. V shed 5 bases and J shed 6 bases, with 7 bases lying between them. There are 12 residues in the CDR3. CDR3 coding DNA: TGCGCCAGCAGCTTCCTGGCCGGGGAGCTGTTTTTT. Its protein is CASSFLAGELFF.

This clonotype was counted a few times. The chain couples TRBV29-1 to TRBJ1-1, with D perhaps TRBD1 (5 bases). The CDR3 covers 11 residues. Germline V gives CDR1 SQVTM, CDR2 ANQGSEA. The V gene lost 6 bases and the J gene lost 5 bases, with 10 bases spanning the gap. The CDR3 protein is CSVHRRTEAFF. As DNA, the CDR3 is TGCAGCGTCCACAGGAGGACTGAAGCTTTCTTT. Variable domain in full (rest from reference TRBV29-1 and TRBJ1-1): SAVISQKPSRDICQRGTSLTIQCQVDSQVTMMFWYRQQPGQSLTLIATANQGSEATYESGFVIDKFPISRPNLTFSTLTVSNMSPEDSSIYLCSVHRRTEAFFGQGTRLTVV.

This clonotype was seen only a few times. The V and J genes are TRBV3-1 and TRBJ2-1; D is unclear. With 0 bases removed from V and 5 bases from J, the gap between germline ends came to 5 bases. Germline V gene data show CDR1 as LGHDT and CDR2 as YNNKEL (reference sequence). This CDR3 has 13 amino acids. CDR3 amino acids: CASSQEGNNEQFF. The DNA for the CDR3 is TGTGCCAGCAGCCAAGAAGGGAACAATGAGCAGTTCTTC.